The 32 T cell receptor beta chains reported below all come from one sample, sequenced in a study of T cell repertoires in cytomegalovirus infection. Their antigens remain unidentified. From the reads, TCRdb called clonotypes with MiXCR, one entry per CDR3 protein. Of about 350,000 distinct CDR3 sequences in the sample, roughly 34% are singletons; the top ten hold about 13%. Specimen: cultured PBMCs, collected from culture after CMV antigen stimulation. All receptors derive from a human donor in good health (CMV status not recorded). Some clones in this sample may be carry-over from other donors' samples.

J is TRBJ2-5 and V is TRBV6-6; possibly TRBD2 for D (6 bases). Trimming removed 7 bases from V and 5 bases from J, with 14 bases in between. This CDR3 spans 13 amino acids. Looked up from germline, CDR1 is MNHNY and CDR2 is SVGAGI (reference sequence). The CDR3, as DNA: TGTGCCAGCACCCCGGGGGTCGCGGAGACCCAGTACTTC. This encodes CASTPGVAETQYF.

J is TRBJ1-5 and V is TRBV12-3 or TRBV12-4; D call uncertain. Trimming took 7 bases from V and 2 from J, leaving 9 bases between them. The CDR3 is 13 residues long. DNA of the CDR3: TGTGCCAGCACGCACCGGGGCAATCAGCCCCAGCATTTT. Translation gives CASTHRGNQPQHF.

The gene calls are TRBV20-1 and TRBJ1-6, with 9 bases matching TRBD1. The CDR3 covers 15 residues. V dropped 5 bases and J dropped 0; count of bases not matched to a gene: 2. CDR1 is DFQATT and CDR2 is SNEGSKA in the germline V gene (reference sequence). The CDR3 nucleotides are TGCAGTGCTGGGGGACAGGGCTCCTATAATTCACCCCTCCACTTT. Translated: CSAGGQGSYNSPLHF.

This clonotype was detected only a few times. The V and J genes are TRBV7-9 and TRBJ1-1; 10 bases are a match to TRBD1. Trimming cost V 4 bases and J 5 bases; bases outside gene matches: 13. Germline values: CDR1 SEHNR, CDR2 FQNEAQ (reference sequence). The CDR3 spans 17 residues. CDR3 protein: CASSSPTGTGARTEAFF. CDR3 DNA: TGTGCCAGCAGCTCCCCCACCGGGACAGGGGCACGGACTGAAGCTTTCTTT.

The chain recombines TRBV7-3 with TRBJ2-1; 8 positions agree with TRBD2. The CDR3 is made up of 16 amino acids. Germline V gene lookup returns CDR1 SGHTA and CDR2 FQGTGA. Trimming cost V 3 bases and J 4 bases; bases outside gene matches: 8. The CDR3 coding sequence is TGTGCCAGCAGCTTCCACTCTACTAGCGGTTACAATGAGCAGTTCTTC. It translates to CASSFHSTSGYNEQFF.

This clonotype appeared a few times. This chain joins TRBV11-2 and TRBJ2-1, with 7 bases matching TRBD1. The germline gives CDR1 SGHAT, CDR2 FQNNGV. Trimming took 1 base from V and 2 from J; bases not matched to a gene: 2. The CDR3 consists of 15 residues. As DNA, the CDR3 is TGTGCCAGCAGCTTAGTAAGGGGGCCCTACAATGAGCAGTTCTTC. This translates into CASSLVRGPYNEQFF.

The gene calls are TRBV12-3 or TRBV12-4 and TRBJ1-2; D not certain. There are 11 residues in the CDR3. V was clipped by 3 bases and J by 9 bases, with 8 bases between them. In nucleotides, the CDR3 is TGTGCCAGCAGTTTGGAATCACGCTACACCTTC. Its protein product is CASSLESRYTF.

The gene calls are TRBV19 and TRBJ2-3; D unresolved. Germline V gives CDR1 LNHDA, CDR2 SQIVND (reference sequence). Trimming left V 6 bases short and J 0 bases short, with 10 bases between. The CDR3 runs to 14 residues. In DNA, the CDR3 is TGTGCCAGTAGCACCCAACCTAGCACAGATACGCAGTATTTT. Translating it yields CASSTQPSTDTQYF.

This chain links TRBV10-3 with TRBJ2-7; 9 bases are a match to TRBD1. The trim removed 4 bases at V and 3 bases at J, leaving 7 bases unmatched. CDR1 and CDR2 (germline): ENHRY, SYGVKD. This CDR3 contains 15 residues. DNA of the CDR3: TGTGCCATCAGTGGAGGGGACAGGGAATACTACGAGCAGTACTTC. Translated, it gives CAISGGDREYYEQYF.

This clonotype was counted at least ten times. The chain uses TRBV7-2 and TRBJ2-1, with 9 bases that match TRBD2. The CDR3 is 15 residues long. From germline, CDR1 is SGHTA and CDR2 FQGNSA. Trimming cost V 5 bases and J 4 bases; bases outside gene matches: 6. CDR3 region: CASSLMTSGYNEQFF. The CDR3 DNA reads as TGTGCCAGCAGCCTAATGACTAGCGGATACAATGAGCAGTTCTTC.

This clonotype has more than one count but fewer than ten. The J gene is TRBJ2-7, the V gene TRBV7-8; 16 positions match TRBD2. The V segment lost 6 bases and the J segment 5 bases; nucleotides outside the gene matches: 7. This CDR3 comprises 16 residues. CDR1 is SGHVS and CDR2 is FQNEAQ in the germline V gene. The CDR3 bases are TGTGCCAGCAGTTGGGGACTAGCGGGAGGGAGCGACGAGCAGTACTTC. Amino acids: CASSWGLAGGSDEQYF.

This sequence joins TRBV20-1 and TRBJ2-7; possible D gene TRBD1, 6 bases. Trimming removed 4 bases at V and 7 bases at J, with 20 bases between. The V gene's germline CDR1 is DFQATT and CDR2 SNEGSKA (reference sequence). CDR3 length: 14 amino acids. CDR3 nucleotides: TGCAGTGCTAAGGCTTCAGGGGTTCAGGGTGAGCAGTACGTC. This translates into CSAKASGVQGEQYV.

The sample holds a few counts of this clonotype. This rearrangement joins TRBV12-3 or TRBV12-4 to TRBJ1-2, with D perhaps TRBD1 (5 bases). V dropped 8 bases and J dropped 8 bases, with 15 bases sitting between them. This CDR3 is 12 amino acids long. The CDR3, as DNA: TGTGCCAGCCTTCGGGACTCACACGGCTACACCTTC. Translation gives CASLRDSHGYTF.

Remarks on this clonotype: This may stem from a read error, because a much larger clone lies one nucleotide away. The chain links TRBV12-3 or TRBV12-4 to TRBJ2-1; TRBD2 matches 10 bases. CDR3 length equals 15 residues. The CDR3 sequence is CASSIRTSGNNEQLF. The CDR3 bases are TGTGCCAGCAGTATACGGACTAGCGGAAACAATGAGCAGTTGTTC.

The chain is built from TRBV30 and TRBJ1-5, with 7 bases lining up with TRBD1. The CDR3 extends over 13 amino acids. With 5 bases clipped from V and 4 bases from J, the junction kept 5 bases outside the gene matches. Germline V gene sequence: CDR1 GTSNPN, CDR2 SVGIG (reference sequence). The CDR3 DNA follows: TGTGCCTGGGCCGGGACAGCAAATCAGCCCCAGCATTTT. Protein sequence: CAWAGTANQPQHF.

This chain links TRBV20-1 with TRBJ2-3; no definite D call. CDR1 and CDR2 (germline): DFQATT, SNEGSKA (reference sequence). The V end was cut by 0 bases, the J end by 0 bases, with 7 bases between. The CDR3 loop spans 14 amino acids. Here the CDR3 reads CSARDPTSTDTQYF. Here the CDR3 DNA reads TGCAGTGCTAGAGATCCGACTAGCACAGATACGCAGTATTTT.

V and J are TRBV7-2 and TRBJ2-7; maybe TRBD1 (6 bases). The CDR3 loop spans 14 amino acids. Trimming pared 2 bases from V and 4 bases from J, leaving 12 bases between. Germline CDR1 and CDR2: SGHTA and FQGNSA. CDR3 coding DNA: TGTGCCAGCAGCTTATCAGGGGCTGTTTACGAGCAGTACTTC. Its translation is CASSLSGAVYEQYF.

The DNA of the CDR3 is TGTGCCAGCAGCGAGGCCAGGGGCGCCTGGAGAAATTCACCCCTCCACTTT. Translated, it gives CASSEARGAWRNSPLHF. V and J are TRBV6-2 or TRBV6-3 and TRBJ1-6; tentatively, D is TRBD1 (6 bases). Deletions cut 6 bases from V and 7 bases from J, with 22 bases between. There are 17 residues in the CDR3. CDR1 MNHEY and CDR2 SVGEGT come from the germline V gene.

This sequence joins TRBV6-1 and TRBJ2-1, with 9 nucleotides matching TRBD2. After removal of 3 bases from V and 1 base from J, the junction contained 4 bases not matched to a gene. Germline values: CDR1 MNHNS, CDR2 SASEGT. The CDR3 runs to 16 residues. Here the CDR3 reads CASSDSAGGSYNEQFF. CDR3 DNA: TGTGCCAGCAGTGATTCAGCGGGAGGTTCCTACAATGAGCAGTTCTTC.

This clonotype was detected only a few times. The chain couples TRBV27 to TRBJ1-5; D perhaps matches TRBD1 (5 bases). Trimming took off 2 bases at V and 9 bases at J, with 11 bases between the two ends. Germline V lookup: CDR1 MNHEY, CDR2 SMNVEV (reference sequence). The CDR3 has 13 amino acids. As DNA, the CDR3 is TGTGCCAGCAGTTTAGCAGGGAATTGGCCCCAGCATTTT. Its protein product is CASSLAGNWPQHF.

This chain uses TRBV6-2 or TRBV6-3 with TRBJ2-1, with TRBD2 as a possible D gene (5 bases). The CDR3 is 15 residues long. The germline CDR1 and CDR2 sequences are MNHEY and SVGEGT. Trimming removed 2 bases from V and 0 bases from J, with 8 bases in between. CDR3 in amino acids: CASSYASISYNEQFF. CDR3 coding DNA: TGTGCCAGCAGTTACGCTAGCATCTCCTACAATGAGCAGTTCTTC.

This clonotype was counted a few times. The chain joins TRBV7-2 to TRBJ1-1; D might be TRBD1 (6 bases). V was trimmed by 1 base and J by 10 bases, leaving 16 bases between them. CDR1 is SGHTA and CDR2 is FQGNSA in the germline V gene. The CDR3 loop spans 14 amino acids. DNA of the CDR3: TGTGCCAGCAGCTTAGGTAGCAGGGGTACGGGAGCTTTCTTT. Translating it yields CASSLGSRGTGAFF.

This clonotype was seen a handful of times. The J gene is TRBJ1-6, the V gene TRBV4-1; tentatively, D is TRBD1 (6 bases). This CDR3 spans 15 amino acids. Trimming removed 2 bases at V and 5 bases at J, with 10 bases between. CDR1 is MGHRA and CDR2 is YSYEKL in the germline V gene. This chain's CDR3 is CASSQLDSNNSPLHF. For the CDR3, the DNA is TGCGCCAGCAGCCAACTGGACAGTAATAATTCACCCCTCCACTTT.

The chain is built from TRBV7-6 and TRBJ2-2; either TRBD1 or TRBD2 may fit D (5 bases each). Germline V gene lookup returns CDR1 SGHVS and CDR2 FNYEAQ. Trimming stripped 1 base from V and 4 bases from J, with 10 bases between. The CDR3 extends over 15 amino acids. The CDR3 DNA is TGTGCCAGCAGCTTAGTTGTCGGGGCCACCGGGGAGCTGTTTTTT. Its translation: CASSLVVGATGELFF.

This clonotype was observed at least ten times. This chain's CDR3 is CASSFGLAGSSYEQYF. The CDR3 DNA reads as TGTGCCAGCAGCTTCGGGCTAGCGGGAAGCTCCTACGAGCAGTACTTC. The chain is built from TRBV7-2 and TRBJ2-7; the match to TRBD2 covers 9 bases. The trim removed 3 bases at V and 0 bases at J, leaving 6 bases unmatched. This CDR3 has 16 amino acids. Per germline, CDR1 SGHTA and CDR2 FQGNSA.

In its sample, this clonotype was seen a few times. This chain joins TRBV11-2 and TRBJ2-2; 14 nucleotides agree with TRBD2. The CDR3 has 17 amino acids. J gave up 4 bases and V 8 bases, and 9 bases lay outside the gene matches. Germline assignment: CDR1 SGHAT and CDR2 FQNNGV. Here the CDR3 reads CASDGGLAGVGTGELFF. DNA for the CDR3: TGTGCCAGCGATGGGGGACTAGCGGGAGTTGGCACCGGGGAGCTGTTTTTT.

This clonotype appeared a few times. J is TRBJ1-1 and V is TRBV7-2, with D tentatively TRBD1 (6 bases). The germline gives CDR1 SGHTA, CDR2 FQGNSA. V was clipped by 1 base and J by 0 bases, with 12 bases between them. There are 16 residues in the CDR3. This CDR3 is CASSLGGAGLNTEAFF. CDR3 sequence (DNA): TGTGCCAGCAGCTTAGGGGGGGCTGGTCTGAACACTGAAGCTTTCTTT. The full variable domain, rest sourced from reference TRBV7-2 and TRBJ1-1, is GAGVSQSPSNKVTEKGKDVELRCDPISGHTALYWYRQSLGQGLEFLIYFQGNSAPDKSGLPSDRFSAERTGGSVSTLTIQRTQQEDSAVYLCASSLGGAGLNTEAFFGQGTRLTVV.

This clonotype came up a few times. CDR3 nucleotides: TGTGCCAGTAGTTGGCAGTTGTTCACTGAAGCTTTCTTT. Translated, it gives CASSWQLFTEAFF. V usage is TRBV19 and J usage is TRBJ1-1; D is unclear. The CDR3 is made up of 13 amino acids. V was clipped by 5 bases and J by 4 bases, with 11 bases between them. CDR1 LNHDA and CDR2 SQIVND come from the germline V gene (reference sequence). The whole variable domain, filled in from reference TRBV19 and TRBJ1-1, reads DGGITQSPKYLFRKEGQNVTLSCEQNLNHDAMYWYRQDPGQGLRLIYYSQIVNDFQKGDIAEGYSVSREKKESFPLTVTSAQKNPTAFYLCASSWQLFTEAFFGQGTRLTVV.

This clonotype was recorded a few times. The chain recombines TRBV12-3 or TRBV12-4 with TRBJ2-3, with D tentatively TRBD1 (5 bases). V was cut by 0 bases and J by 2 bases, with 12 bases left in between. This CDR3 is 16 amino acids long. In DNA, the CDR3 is TGTGCCAGCAGTTTAGCCCCAGGGTTTTTCACAGATACGCAGTATTTT. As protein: CASSLAPGFFTDTQYF.

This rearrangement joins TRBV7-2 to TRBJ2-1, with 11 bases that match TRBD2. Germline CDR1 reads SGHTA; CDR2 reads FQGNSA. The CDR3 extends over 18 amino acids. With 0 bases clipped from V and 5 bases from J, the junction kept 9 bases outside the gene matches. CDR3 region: CASSLAPIAGGPHNEQFF. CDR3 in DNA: TGTGCCAGCAGCTTAGCACCCATAGCGGGAGGGCCCCACAATGAGCAGTTCTTC.

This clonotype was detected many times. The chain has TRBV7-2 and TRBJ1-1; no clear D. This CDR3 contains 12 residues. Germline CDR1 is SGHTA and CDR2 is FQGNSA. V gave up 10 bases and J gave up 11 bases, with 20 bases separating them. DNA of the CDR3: TGTGCCAACGACCGGAGTGACTTACCGGCTTTCTTT. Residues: CANDRSDLPAFF.

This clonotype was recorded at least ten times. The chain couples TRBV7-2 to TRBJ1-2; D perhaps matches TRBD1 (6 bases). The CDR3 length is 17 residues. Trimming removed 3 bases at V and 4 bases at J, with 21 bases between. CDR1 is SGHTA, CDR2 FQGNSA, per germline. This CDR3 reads CASSLDRQTGVGYGYTF. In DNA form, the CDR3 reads TGTGCCAGCAGCTTGGACAGACAGACGGGGGTTGGCTATGGCTACACCTTC.